The clone carrying this T cell receptor beta chain was counted once. Its antigen is not known. Germline assignment: CDR1 MDHEN and CDR2 SYDVKM. V gave up 3 bases and J gave up 7 bases, with 10 bases separating them. This CDR3 is 12 amino acids long. The entry originates in a study of T cell responses to AZD1222 COVID-19 vaccine. Findings of the study overall: Repertoire sampling happened only post peak T cell response. Per reports, nearly half of all spike-specific TCRs target regions that are unmutated in variants. Spike as a whole was targeted by vaccine-associated CD4 TCRs, dominant at 160-218 and 743-854.

Method: immunoSEQ multiplex PCR; TCRdb's copy keeps in-frame clones and lacks some. Of roughly 130,000 clones listed, over 75% are singletons. This receptor was taken from an adult in good health. Sequenced material: peripheral blood, taken on day 0 of AZD1222 vaccination. This chain links TRBV28 with TRBJ2-7; tentatively, D is TRBD1 (5 bases). This CDR3 reads CASSLKGNEQYF. DNA of the CDR3: TGTGCCAGCAGTTTGAAGGGGAATGAGCAGTACTTC.